A selection of T cell receptor beta chains follows, all from one sample in a study of tumor-infiltrating lymphocytes in primary liver carcinoma. TCRdb reprocessed the multiplex PCR reads via MiXCR and lists one record per CDR3 protein. Among hundreds of thousands of distinct CDR3 sequences, 55% to 65% were seen once, and the ten largest hold roughly 8.9%. Sequenced sample: peripheral blood. The receptors stem from a man in his forties or fifties with primary liver carcinoma and hepatitis B virus infection. The CDR3 runs from the conserved cysteine through the conserved F or W. A D gene is named only where the DNA matches it firmly. Clone size appears in some rows only: once, few, many, or a class for an expanded clone.

V: TRBV2; size: -; J: TRBJ2-7; D: -; DNA: TGTGCCAGCAGTGAAGGACCAGATATCTACGAGCAGTACTTC; CDR3: CASSEGPDIYEQYF
V: TRBV11-2; size: -; J: TRBJ2-2; D: -; DNA: TGTGCCAGTAGCTTATTCCCAATCGGATGGGTCGGGGAGCTGTTTTTT; CDR3: CASSLFPIGWVGELFF
V: TRBV6-1; size: once; J: TRBJ2-1; D: TRBD2; DNA: TGTGCCAGCAGGGGACTATCGGACATTGAGCAGTTCTTC; CDR3: CASRGLSDIEQFF
V: TRBV6-5; size: many; J: TRBJ2-3; D: TRBD2; DNA: TGTGCCAGCAGTTCCGGGACTAGCGGGAGGAATGGGGATACGCAGTATTTT; CDR3: CASSSGTSGRNGDTQYF
V: TRBV4-3; size: -; J: TRBJ2-7; D: -; DNA: TGCGCCAGCAGCCAAGCATCAGGGTCGAGCTACGAGCAGTACTTC; CDR3: CASSQASGSSYEQYF
V: TRBV29-1; size: -; J: TRBJ2-2; D: -; DNA: TGCGGCATTCGCAGCGGGTCCGGGGAGCTGTTTTTT; CDR3: CGIRSGSGELFF
V: TRBV7-8; size: few; J: TRBJ2-7; D: -; DNA: TGTGCCAGCAGCCCCAACGCGGACTCAGCCTCCTACGAGCAGTACTTC; CDR3: CASSPNADSASYEQYF
V: TRBV7-2; size: -; J: TRBJ2-1; D: -; DNA: TGTGCCAGCAGCTCGCGTGGACCCACGGCGGGTGAGCAGTTCTTC; CDR3: CASSSRGPTAGEQFF
V: TRBV10-3; size: -; J: TRBJ2-6; D: -; DNA: TGTGCCACCGGAAGGACGGGGACTGGGGCCAACGTCCTGACTTTC; CDR3: CATGRTGTGANVLTF
V: TRBV29-1; size: many; J: TRBJ1-3; D: -; DNA: TGCAGCGTTGACCCCGGGACCTCTGGAAACACCATATATTTT; CDR3: CSVDPGTSGNTIYF
V: TRBV10-1; size: -; J: TRBJ2-1; D: -; DNA: TGCGCCAGCAGTGAAGGATCGGCTGGTCACAGTGAGCAGTTCTTC; CDR3: CASSEGSAGHSEQFF
V: TRBV28; size: many; J: TRBJ2-5; D: -; DNA: TGTGCCAGCAGTACATCGCCGGAGACCCAGTACTTC; CDR3: CASSTSPETQYF
V: TRBV28; size: -; J: TRBJ1-5; D: -; DNA: TGTGCCAGCAGTTCGCCGGACAGTCAGCCCCGGCATTTT; CDR3: CASSSPDSQPRHF
V: TRBV5-6; size: -; J: TRBJ1-2; D: TRBD1; DNA: TGTGCCAGCAGCTTGGGACAGGGGATGCGCCCCCTCTATGGCTACACCTTC; CDR3: CASSLGQGMRPLYGYTF
V: TRBV5-1; size: -; J: TRBJ2-3; D: -; DNA: TGCGCCAGCAGCTTGGACCCTACTAGCACAGATACGCAGTATTTT; CDR3: CASSLDPTSTDTQYF
V: TRBV29-1; size: -; J: TRBJ2-1; D: -; DNA: TGCAGCGTTGGGCCGGGATCCTACAATGAGCAGTTCTTC; CDR3: CSVGPGSYNEQFF
V: TRBV10-3; size: -; J: TRBJ2-1; D: TRBD2; DNA: TGTGCCATCAGCGGGTCGCGGGAGGGACGCCATGAGCACTTCTTC; CDR3: CAISGSREGRHEHFF
V: TRBV6-2/TRBV6-3; size: -; J: TRBJ2-5; D: -; DNA: TGTGTCAGTAAAGACGGCCTCAGGGAGACCCAGTACTTC; CDR3: CVSKDGLRETQYF
V: TRBV28; size: few; J: TRBJ1-1; D: -; DNA: TGTGCCAGCAGCTCCCGAGGCAGGGGAATGGTGAACACTGAAGCTTTCTTT; CDR3: CASSSRGRGMVNTEAFF
V: TRBV4-1; size: -; J: TRBJ2-1; D: -; DNA: TGCGTCAGCAGCCAGGTTGACCTCATGACCTACAATGAGCAGTTCTTC; CDR3: CVSSQVDLMTYNEQFF
V: TRBV6-2/TRBV6-3; size: -; J: TRBJ1-1; D: -; DNA: TGTGCCAGCCGGAGATGGGATTCAGGGGAAACTGAAGCTTTCTTT; CDR3: CASRRWDSGETEAFF
V: TRBV6-1; size: many; J: TRBJ1-1; D: -; DNA: TGTGCCAGCAGATCCCGCCGGGCTATGAACACTGAAGCTTTCTTT; CDR3: CASRSRRAMNTEAFF
V: TRBV11-3; size: -; J: TRBJ2-7; D: TRBD1; DNA: TGTGCCAGCAGCTTAGAAGGGGGCCCCAGCGCGGGCGAGCAGTACTTC; CDR3: CASSLEGGPSAGEQYF
V: TRBV5-4; size: -; J: TRBJ1-1; D: TRBD1; DNA: TGTGCCAGCAGCCGAAAACAGGGGGACACTGAAGCTTTCTTT; CDR3: CASSRKQGDTEAFF
V: TRBV11-2; size: medium-sized; J: TRBJ2-1; D: -; DNA: TGTGCCAGCAGCTTAGGACTAGTCTTGGCCAATGAGCAGTTCTTC; CDR3: CASSLGLVLANEQFF
V: TRBV5-1; size: -; J: TRBJ2-2; D: TRBD1; DNA: TGCGCCAGCAGCTATGACCCGACAGGGGGCTACACCGGGGAGCTGTTTTTT; CDR3: CASSYDPTGGYTGELFF
V: TRBV12-3/TRBV12-4; size: many; J: TRBJ2-5; D: TRBD2; DNA: TGTGCCAGCAGTTTATACCGGGGACTAGCTGTAGAGACCCAGTACTTC; CDR3: CASSLYRGLAVETQYF
V: TRBV4-1; size: -; J: TRBJ1-2; D: TRBD1; DNA: TGCGCCAGCAGCCCTGTTGACAGGGACTCCTATGGCCACAACTTC; CDR3: CASSPVDRDSYGHNF